The entry below gives a single T cell receptor beta chain sequence along with its context. These data belong to a study of blood T cell repertoires in COVID-19. Study-level information: Samples taken during acute and convalescent COVID-19 were collected in the United States, Italy and Spain.

TCRdb keeps only in-frame clones here, not all; method: immunoSEQ multiplex PCR. The sample holds more than 300,000 clones, 89% seen once. The CDR3 consists of 14 residues. Trimming took 6 bases from V and 10 from J; bases not matched to a gene: 11. Per germline, CDR1 WSHSY and CDR2 SAAADI. The material sequenced was peripheral blood. The rearrangement links TRBV10-2 to TRBJ2-1; 8 positions match TRBD1. This receptor was identified in a young man who had recovered from COVID-19. CDR3 coding DNA: TGCGCCAGCAGAGGCGAGACAGGGGTAAAGGAGCAGTTCTTC. This codes for CASRGETGVKEQFF.